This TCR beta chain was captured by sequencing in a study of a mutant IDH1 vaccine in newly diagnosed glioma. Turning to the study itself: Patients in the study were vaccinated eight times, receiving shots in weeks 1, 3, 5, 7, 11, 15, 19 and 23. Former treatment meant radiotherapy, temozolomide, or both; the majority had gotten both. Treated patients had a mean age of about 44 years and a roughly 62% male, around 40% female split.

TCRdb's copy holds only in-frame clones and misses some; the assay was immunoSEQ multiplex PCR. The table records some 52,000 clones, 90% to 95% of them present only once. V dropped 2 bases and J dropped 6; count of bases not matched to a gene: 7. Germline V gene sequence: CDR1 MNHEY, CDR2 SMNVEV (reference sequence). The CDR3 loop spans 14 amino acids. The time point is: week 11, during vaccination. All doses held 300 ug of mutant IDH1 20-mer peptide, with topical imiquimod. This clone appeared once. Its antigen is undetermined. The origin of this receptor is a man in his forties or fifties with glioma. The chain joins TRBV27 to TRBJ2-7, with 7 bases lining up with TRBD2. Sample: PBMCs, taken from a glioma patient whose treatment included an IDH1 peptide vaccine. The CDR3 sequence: CASSLAGARTEQYF. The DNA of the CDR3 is TGTGCCAGCAGTTTAGCGGGAGCACGAACCGAGCAGTACTTC.